A selection of T cell receptor beta chains follows, all from one sample in a study of blood T cells in healthy people across ages. TCRdb re-derived calls from the 5' RACE reads in MiXCR, one entry per CDR3 protein. The data show about 570,000 distinct CDR3 sequences, roughly 29% seen once. The sequencing input was blood. These receptors were collected from a woman aged 70-85 years in good health. CDR3s include the opening cysteine and the closing phenylalanine or tryptophan. D genes are given only for firm matches. For some rows the clone size is stated as once, few or many, or as a class when expanded; others skip it.

J: TRBJ1-4
size: few
D: .
V: TRBV7-2
CDR3: CASSLSGLNEKLFF

J: TRBJ2-3
size: few
D: TRBD1
V: TRBV5-5
CDR3: CASSFGQGWGDTQYF

J: TRBJ2-7
size: .
D: .
V: TRBV5-1
CDR3: CASSLEGAGSSYEQYF

J: TRBJ2-5
size: few
D: TRBD2
V: TRBV6-1
CDR3: CASSESAGGVETQYF

J: TRBJ1-4
size: .
D: .
V: TRBV5-1
CDR3: CASRPTITGPSNEKLFF

J: TRBJ1-1
size: .
D: .
V: TRBV5-5
CDR3: CASSPDSYTEAFF

J: TRBJ2-2
size: few
D: .
V: TRBV11-2
CDR3: CASSLGIRTVNTGELFF

J: TRBJ2-5
size: .
D: TRBD2
V: TRBV29-1
CDR3: CSVGYLRGGETQYF

J: TRBJ2-7
size: many
D: .
V: TRBV30
CDR3: CAWKGISAYEQYF

J: TRBJ2-7
size: .
D: TRBD1
V: TRBV27
CDR3: CASSLGQGLTYEQYF

J: TRBJ2-1
size: few
D: .
V: TRBV7-2
CDR3: CASSTRSDSPGSFF

J: TRBJ2-1
size: .
D: TRBD2
V: TRBV5-5
CDR3: CASSLATSGGTYNEQFF

J: TRBJ2-7
size: .
D: TRBD2
V: TRBV14
CDR3: CASSTRLAGGYAEQYF

J: TRBJ2-1
size: .
D: TRBD1
V: TRBV24-1
CDR3: CATSDPRGHGRDEQFF

J: TRBJ1-6
size: .
D: TRBD1
V: TRBV9
CDR3: CASSVGQAPNSPLHF

J: TRBJ1-3
size: .
D: TRBD1
V: TRBV12-3/TRBV12-4
CDR3: CASSPGQVPGNTIYF

J: .
size: .
D: .
V: TRBV11-2
CDR3: CASSLGRSVSPSSYEQYF

J: TRBJ2-1
size: few
D: TRBD2
V: TRBV6-1
CDR3: CASSPLAGGRYNEQFF

J: TRBJ1-5
size: .
D: .
V: TRBV18
CDR3: CASSASRDQPQHF

J: TRBJ1-1
size: few
D: TRBD1
V: TRBV6-2/TRBV6-3
CDR3: CASRGDRTTTEAFF

J: TRBJ2-5
size: few
D: .
V: TRBV9
CDR3: CASSVRALETQYF

J: TRBJ2-5
size: few
D: .
V: TRBV6-5
CDR3: CASSVSRVDVTQYF

J: TRBJ1-1
size: .
D: .
V: TRBV6-2/TRBV6-3
CDR3: CASTYYLEAGAFF

J: TRBJ1-3
size: few
D: .
V: TRBV4-2
CDR3: CASSAASTASSGNAIYF

J: TRBJ1-1
size: few
D: .
V: TRBV11-3
CDR3: CASSLEVGTYGVTFF

J: TRBJ1-4
size: .
D: TRBD1
V: TRBV6-5
CDR3: CASRKPGQGNGKLFF

J: TRBJ1-1
size: once
D: .
V: TRBV29-1
CDR3: CSAHRQENTEAFF

J: .
size: few
D: TRBD2
V: TRBV7-3
CDR3: CASSLTASGGHEQFF

J: TRBJ2-5
size: few
D: .
V: TRBV7-6
CDR3: CASSLTGKDFETQYF

J: TRBJ2-3
size: few
D: TRBD2
V: TRBV7-4
CDR3: CASSPGRLRGGGTDTQYF

J: TRBJ2-2
size: .
D: TRBD1
V: TRBV11-2
CDR3: CASSQSDRGTGELFF

J: TRBJ1-1
size: .
D: TRBD1
V: TRBV11-2
CDR3: CASSLDLGTGRVNTEAFF

J: TRBJ2-1
size: .
D: .
V: TRBV9
CDR3: CASSKNTEQFF

J: TRBJ2-5
size: few
D: .
V: TRBV7-9
CDR3: CASSTGMRAETQYF

J: TRBJ1-4
size: .
D: .
V: TRBV3-1
CDR3: CASSLQATVNEKLFF

J: TRBJ2-3
size: few
D: TRBD2
V: TRBV29-1
CDR3: CSVDSGGNMDTQYF

J: TRBJ1-2
size: .
D: .
V: TRBV6-2/TRBV6-3
CDR3: CASRKRQDLYGYTF

J: TRBJ2-1
size: .
D: TRBD2
V: TRBV6-5
CDR3: CASSYGSGGSYNEQFF

J: TRBJ1-2
size: once
D: .
V: TRBV10-3
CDR3: CAISPPLGKGDYGYTF

J: TRBJ2-7
size: few
D: .
V: TRBV20-1
CDR3: CSAPGWGGERYF

J: TRBJ2-7
size: .
D: TRBD2
V: TRBV5-1
CDR3: CASSLVAGVVYEQYF

J: TRBJ2-7
size: few
D: .
V: TRBV7-9
CDR3: CASSLVGATSNF

J: TRBJ2-7
size: .
D: TRBD2
V: TRBV4-3
CDR3: CASSQALEGTNYEQYF

J: TRBJ2-6
size: .
D: .
V: TRBV3-1
CDR3: CASSQGSRGTGANVLTF

J: TRBJ2-5
size: few
D: .
V: TRBV4-3
CDR3: CASSQDFPTTVETQYF